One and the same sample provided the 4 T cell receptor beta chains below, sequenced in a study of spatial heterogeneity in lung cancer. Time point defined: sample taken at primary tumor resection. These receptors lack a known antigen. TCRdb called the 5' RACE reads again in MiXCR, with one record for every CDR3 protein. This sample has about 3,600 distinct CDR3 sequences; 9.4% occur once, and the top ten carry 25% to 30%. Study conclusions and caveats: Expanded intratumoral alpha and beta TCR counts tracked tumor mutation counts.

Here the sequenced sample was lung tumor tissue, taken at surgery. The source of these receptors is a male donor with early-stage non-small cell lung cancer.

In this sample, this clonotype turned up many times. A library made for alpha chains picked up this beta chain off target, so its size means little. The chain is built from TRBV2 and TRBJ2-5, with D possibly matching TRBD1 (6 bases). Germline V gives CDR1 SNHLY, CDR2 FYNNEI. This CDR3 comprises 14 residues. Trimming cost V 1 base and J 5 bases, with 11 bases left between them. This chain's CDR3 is CASSEGTEGETQYF. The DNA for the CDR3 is TGTGCCAGCAGTGAAGGGACAGAGGGGGAGACCCAGTACTTC.

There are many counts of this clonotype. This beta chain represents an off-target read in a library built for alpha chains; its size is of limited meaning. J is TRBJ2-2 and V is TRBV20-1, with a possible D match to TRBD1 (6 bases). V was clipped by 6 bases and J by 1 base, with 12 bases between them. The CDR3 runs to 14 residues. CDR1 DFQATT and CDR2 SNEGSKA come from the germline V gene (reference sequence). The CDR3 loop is CSAAQGMNTGELFF. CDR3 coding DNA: TGCAGTGCCGCACAGGGAATGAACACCGGGGAGCTGTTTTTT.

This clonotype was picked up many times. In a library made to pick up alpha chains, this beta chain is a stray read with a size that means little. The CDR3 reads CASSRSNEQYF. The CDR3 DNA follows: TGTGCCAGCAGCCGATCCAACGAGCAGTACTTC. This sequence joins TRBV7-2 and TRBJ2-7; D is unclear. Germline CDR1 SGHTA, CDR2 FQGNSA. V was trimmed by 5 bases and J by 5 bases, leaving 7 bases between them. The CDR3 is made up of 11 amino acids.

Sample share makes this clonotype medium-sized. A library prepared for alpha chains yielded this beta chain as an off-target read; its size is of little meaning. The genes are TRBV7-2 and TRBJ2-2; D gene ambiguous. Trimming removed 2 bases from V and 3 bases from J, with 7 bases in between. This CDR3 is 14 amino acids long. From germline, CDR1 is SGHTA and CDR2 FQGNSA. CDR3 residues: CASSLYRYTGELFF. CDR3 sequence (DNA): TGTGCCAGCAGCTTATACAGATACACCGGGGAGCTGTTTTTT.